The T cell receptor (beta chain) under discussion was sequenced for a study of blood T cell repertoires in COVID-19. Background on the study: Sites across the United States, Italy and Spain contributed samples from acute and convalescent COVID-19.

Germline V lookup: CDR1 SGHNT, CDR2 YYREEE (reference sequence). The V gene lost 5 bases and the J gene lost 4 bases, with 9 bases spanning the gap. The CDR3 is 12 amino acids. Assay used: immunoSEQ multiplex PCR; TCRdb lists only in-frame clones, some missing. The sample gives tens of thousands of clones, about 86% of which show up once; approximately 4.1% is in the top ten. Input material: peripheral blood. The receptor's source is an older woman with acute or convalescent COVID-19. The chain combines TRBV5-4 with TRBJ2-5; no firm D call. CDR3 region: CASSQNIETQYF. In nucleotides, the CDR3 is TGTGCCAGCAGTCAAAACATAGAGACCCAGTACTTC.